This T cell receptor beta chain comes out of a study of blood T cell repertoires in COVID-19. Study background: Collection of acute and convalescent COVID-19 samples took place in the United States, Italy and Spain. PBMCs, B-cell-depleted T cells, or T cells provided the cDNA or gDNA that made up the material.

Original handling: Amplifying reference gene primers gave estimates of nucleated cell counts. Sequencing was performed with immunoSEQ multiplex PCR; in TCRdb, only in-frame clones are kept and a portion is missing. V, J and clone size are taken as reported in that table, and D and trimming were inferred from the DNA itself. In the table there are about 190,000 clones, around 88% of which are singletons. Germline CDR1 and CDR2: MNHEY and SMNVEV (reference sequence). The CDR3 runs 15 residues. Trimming cost V 7 bases and J 0 bases, with 13 bases left between them. The receptor was derived from a woman under 40 with acute or convalescent COVID-19. Specimen: peripheral blood. V is TRBV27 and J is TRBJ2-1; D may be TRBD2 (6 bases). This CDR3 is CASTTGGPSYNEQFF. CDR3 DNA: TGTGCCAGCACAACCGGGGGACCCTCCTACAATGAGCAGTTCTTC.